The source of this TCR beta chain is a study of T cell repertoires in cytomegalovirus infection (dated by TCRdb to the late 2010s). With respect to the entire study: Recently identified HLA-C-restricted CMV epitopes, whose presentation resists viral immunomodulation, were targeted by peptide stimulations together with well-studied HLA-B-restricted epitopes. The HLA type of each donor mattered for the analysis, because public TCR beta signatures pointed to carriage of CMV infection along with the matching HLA type.

Reading the label with the study, this specimen's treatment or condition is: in vitro stimulation with specific CMV peptide epitopes to enrich CMV-specific T cells. What the work shows at the level of the full study, not this receptor alone: The ex vivo response was dominated by HLA-C-restricted CMV-specific TCR beta clonotypes, and the single most frequent clonotype in two of eight donors was supplied by these HLA-C-restricted clonotypes. In both this cohort and an independent cohort of 350 to 400 donors, the cumulative frequency of public TCR beta family members distinguished carriers of CMV infection plus the relevant HLA type.

Sequencing instrument: Illumina HiSeq 1500. The public reads were run again by TCRdb, first through fastp at Q25 and then through MiXCR, and only productive beta chains were kept. Records with the same CDR3 protein are collapsed into one entry carrying the most frequent genes and DNA. In this sample the table shows approximately 990,000 distinct CDR3 sequences, roughly 30% of which occur a single time. The ten largest account for roughly 13% of the sample. Of note for this clonotype: It has no known antigen specificity. Base qualities are not recorded, but no much larger clone differs from it by a single base.

Cut back by 10 bases and 6 bases, the V and J ends lie 21 bases apart. CDR1 LNHDA and CDR2 SQIVND were looked up in the germline V gene (reference sequence). From its cysteine to its phenylalanine, the CDR3 spans 14 amino acids. Only CDR3 DNA is held: 42 bases, read in frame from base 1. This receptor chain uses TRBV19 and TRBJ1-1; the D gene remains uncertain. Sequencing used cultured CD8+ T cells from PBMCs, obtained from culture after CMV antigen stimulation. This clonotype originated in a human donor in good health (CMV status not recorded). Some clones in this sample may be carry-over from other donors' samples. The sequence in DNA is TGTGCCACCGCCGACCCGAGAGGAGATCCTGAAGCTTTCTTT. The resulting protein is CATADPRGDPEAFF.